These 7 T cell receptor beta chains were sequenced from one sample in a study of blood T cell repertoires in COVID-19. Libraries were prepared by immunoSEQ multiplex PCR; TCRdb keeps only in-frame clonotypes and omits some of them. The sample holds about 91,000 clones, around four fifths seen once. Sequencing input: peripheral blood. These receptors all come from a woman older than 75 with acute or convalescent COVID-19.

The chain combines TRBV7-2 with TRBJ1-2; 8 positions agree with TRBD1. V trimming: 4 bases; J trimming: 2 bases; junction bases outside the gene matches: 9. The CDR3 totals 16 residues. Germline V gene data show CDR1 as SGHTA and CDR2 as FQGNSA. DNA for the CDR3: TGTGCCAGCAGCTACCAGGGGGCGTTTGTGAACTATGGCTACACCTTC. It codes for CASSYQGAFVNYGYTF.

Only a few counts were recorded for this clone. The chain is built from TRBV7-9 and TRBJ2-7; weak D call: TRBD2 (6 bases). Trimming took off 8 bases at V and 2 bases at J, with 13 bases between the two ends. Per the germline V gene, CDR1 is SEHNR and CDR2 is FQNEAQ (reference sequence). This CDR3 spans 13 amino acids. The CDR3, as DNA: TGTGCCAGCGTTGTGGCGGGAACCTACGAGCAGTACTTC. Its protein product is CASVVAGTYEQYF.

The genes are TRBV6-6 and TRBJ1-2; possible D gene TRBD1, 5 bases. V lost 6 bases and J lost 2, with 10 bases in between. The CDR3 consists of 13 residues. Germline CDR1 MNHNY, CDR2 SVGAGI (reference sequence). The CDR3 DNA reads as TGTGCCAGCAGAGGGGAGGGGAACTATGGCTACACCTTC. Its translation is CASRGEGNYGYTF.

The chain uses TRBV7-9 and TRBJ1-5, with 10 positions matching TRBD1. The V gene end was trimmed by 3 bases and the J gene end by 2 bases; junction bases not matched to a gene: 10. Germline V lookup: CDR1 SEHNR, CDR2 FQNEAQ (reference sequence). The CDR3 spans 18 residues. The chain's CDR3 is CASSLTGGGGGGNQPQHF. As DNA, the CDR3 is TGTGCCAGCAGCTTGACAGGGGGCGGCGGTGGTGGCAATCAGCCCCAGCATTTT.

V usage is TRBV5-8 and J usage is TRBJ1-6; 9 positions match TRBD1. V gave up 5 bases and J gave up 10 bases; unmatched junction bases: 7. Germline CDR1 and CDR2: SGHTS and YDEGEE. The CDR3 has 14 residues. As DNA, the CDR3 is TGTGCCAGCAGATCCGGGACAGGGCAATCACCCCTCCACTTT. Its protein product is CASRSGTGQSPLHF.

This rearrangement joins TRBV27 to TRBJ2-1; TRBD2 matches at 7 bases. The CDR3 runs 16 residues. The germline gives CDR1 MNHEY, CDR2 SMNVEV (reference sequence). Germline trimming cut 7 bases from V and 3 bases from J; bases unmatched to any gene: 12. CDR3 loop: CASILRAGVGYNEQFF. The CDR3 region has the DNA TGTGCCAGCATCCTGAGGGCGGGAGTAGGCTACAATGAGCAGTTCTTC.

With regard to this clone: A junction boundary mismatches the germline segment, possibly from a read error. CDR3 in amino acids: CASSPGQNRPQHF. The CDR3 region has the DNA TGTGCCAGCTCACCGGGACAGAATCGGCCCCAGCATTTT. The chain has TRBV18 and TRBJ1-5; 7 positions agree with TRBD1. The CDR3 covers 13 residues. CDR1 and CDR2 (germline): KGHSH, LQKENI. The variable domain in full, with the rest retrieved from reference TRBV18 and TRBJ1-5, is NAGVMQNPRHLVRRRGQEARLRCSPMKGHSHVYWYRQLPEEGLKFMVYLQKENIIDESGMPKERFSAEFPKEGPSILRIQQVVRGDSAAYFCASSPGQNRPQHFGDGTRLSIL.